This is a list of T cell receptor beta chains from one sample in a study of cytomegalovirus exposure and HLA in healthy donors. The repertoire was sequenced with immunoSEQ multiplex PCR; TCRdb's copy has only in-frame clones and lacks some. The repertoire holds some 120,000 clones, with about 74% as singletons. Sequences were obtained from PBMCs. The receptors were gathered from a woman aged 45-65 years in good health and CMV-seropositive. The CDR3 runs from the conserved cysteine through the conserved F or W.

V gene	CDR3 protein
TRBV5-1	CASSQRQGGTNEKLFF
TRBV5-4	CASSVGQGALNEKLFF
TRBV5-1	CASIWRVPRDDSPLHF
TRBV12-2	CASRLGRGSSHEQYF
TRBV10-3	CAIGEGSTEAFF
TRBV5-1	CASSLDWGGGDTQYF
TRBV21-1	CASRLGLSTAYEQYF
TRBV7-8	CASSFYPTGTYGYTF
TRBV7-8	CASSLSGAQTQYF
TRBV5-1	CASSIPGTGGNGYTF
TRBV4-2	CASSHARISGNTIYF
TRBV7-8	CASSTQGTEAFF
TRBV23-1	CASLQKANYGYTF
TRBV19	CASSIMGANTEAFF
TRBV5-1	CASSQPGLAWSGELFF
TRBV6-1	CASSEARRGLSGANVLTF
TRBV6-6	CASSTGVPGNTIYF
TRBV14	CACAAGGPYNEQFF
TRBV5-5	CASSQAPSNSPLHF
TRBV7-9	CASSPLGAGEETQYF